The source of this T cell receptor beta chain is a study of beta chain features in type 1 diabetes (dated by TCRdb to 2017 to 2018). The study in broad terms: No differences in mean age, gender distribution, total cell number or subset yield were found between patients and healthy donors. A total of roughly 110 million sorted cells were examined across all samples, and the number of cells per subset was strongly correlated with RNA yield. The study compared the TCRB repertoires of sorted circulating CD4+ T cell subsets in recently diagnosed type 1 diabetes patients with those in matched healthy donors. Whereas all 28 donors provided naive and central memory subsets, regulatory and stem cell-like memory subsets were isolated from just 8 patients and about 8 healthy donors. Study-level results and caveats: A moderate but significant shortening of TCRB CDR3 length was observed in type 1 diabetes patients in all four CD4+ subsets. Naive, central memory and regulatory TCRB repertoires appeared to be more similar among patients than among healthy donors. Shorter templates might be favored by PCR, yet because patient and control samples were amplified and corrected together, any such skew would affect both groups equally. Only small numbers of individuals were included in the HLA sub-analyses, which left unresolved whether HLA type had any influence on TCRB rearrangement. Fewer insertions and more nucleotide deletions at VDJ recombination sites were observed in patients with type 1 diabetes, implying thymic rearrangement abnormalities. Because cDNA was sequenced instead of genomic DNA, highly expressing activated cells could be over-represented, though the groups showed no difference in activation or CD3 levels.

Cut back by 5 bases and 8 bases, the V and J ends lie 9 bases apart. CDR1 and CDR2 were assigned from the germline V gene (reference sequence) as SEHNR and FQNEAQ. The CDR3 spans 11 residues, from the cysteine through the phenylalanine. Only the CDR3 DNA is retained, 33 bases long and in frame from the first base. The entire isolated RNA was reverse transcribed using the High Capacity cDNA Reverse Transcription Kit, and thus expressed TCRB transcripts were sequenced. Deep immunoSEQ sequencing was applied to naive, central memory and regulatory T cell samples, giving an average of roughly 3.5 million total reads per sample. Sorted cells were lysed in RLT buffer, and RNA was extracted using DNase-treated RNeasy Micro or Mini kits according to cell number. To prevent cross-contamination, each cell subset was processed individually, whereas patient and healthy donor samples were processed jointly. TCRB sequences were amplified from cDNA with the immunoSEQ multiplex PCR, producing 87-bp fragments spanning the CDR3 region. The amplicons were sequenced using the Illumina HiSeq platform. Regarding the original processing steps: Synthetic template baselines were used to correct PCR bias computationally, reads within Hamming distance 2 were collapsed together, and singletons that could not be merged were discarded. Reads were aligned against IMGT so that V, D and J genes, CDR3 length and insertions or deletions at six rearrangement sites could be assigned. Within each subset, clonotype counts were normalized to sorted cell number, after which true diversity and Gini coefficients were computed with the tcR R package. Repertoire sharing was quantified using the overlap coefficient calculated on TCRB nucleotide sequences. As a proxy for the pre-selection repertoire, out-of-frame TCRB sequences from naive cells were analyzed. The table was pulled from immuneACCESS by TCRdb, which kept in-frame rearrangements only. Such tables lose some clones; where checked, under half of the loss comes from unresolved V genes, and the rest has no known cause. The D gene and trimming were derived from the DNA, and the V and J assignments and clone size from that table. The table for this sample lists about 250,000 clones; around 9.9% of them were counted only once. The ten largest clones capture around 0.017% of the sample.

This clone was counted a few times. Its antigen target is currently unknown. Qualities for individual bases were not recorded, and no much larger clone is one base off. From each donor, a single peripheral blood sample of 100 to 150 mL on average was drawn into heparinised tubes. Using a panel that included CD45RO, CCR7, CD25, CD127, CD95 and CD27, naive, central memory, regulatory and stem cell-like memory CD4+ T cells were sorted on a BD FACSAria II. Every sorted population had a purity above 95%. PBMCs were separated immediately by Lymphoprep density gradient centrifugation and were stained directly, without being cultured. To minimize batch effects, samples were stained and sorted in pairs, one healthy donor with one patient per experiment.

Sample: naive CD4+ T cells from blood. This sample's cell subset or site label indicates: true naive CD4+ T cells. The chain is made from TRBV7-9 and TRBJ1-2; the D gene is perhaps TRBD1, on 5 matching bases. This clonotype was sampled from a man under 40 with type 1 diabetes. The nucleotide sequence is TGTGCCAGCAGCCCGGGGGAGGGCTACACCTTC. Its protein is CASSPGEGYTF.